The clone carrying this TCR beta chain was detected only a few times. Trimming took off 5 bases at V and 4 bases at J, with 10 bases between the two ends. This CDR3 region has 12 residues. The germline V gene encodes CDR1 SQVTM and CDR2 ANQGSEA. The data belong to a study of CD8+ T cells in alopecia areata. PBMCs provided sorted CD4+ and CD8+ T cells. Sequencing relied on a cDNA template that was reverse transcribed from extracted RNA. This table comes from immunoSEQ multiplex PCR, and its TCRdb copy is limited to in-frame clones, with some not included. The table includes 180,000 or so clones, less than 80% detected once.

The clonotype comes from a human donor with alopecia areata. The rearrangement joins TRBV29-1 to TRBJ2-3, with a possible D match to TRBD1 (5 bases). The specimen comprised CD8+ T cells sorted from blood, sampled at week 0. The CDR3 nucleotides are TGCAGCGTTCAAGGGGTCGCAGATACGCAGTATTTT. Protein: CSVQGVADTQYF.